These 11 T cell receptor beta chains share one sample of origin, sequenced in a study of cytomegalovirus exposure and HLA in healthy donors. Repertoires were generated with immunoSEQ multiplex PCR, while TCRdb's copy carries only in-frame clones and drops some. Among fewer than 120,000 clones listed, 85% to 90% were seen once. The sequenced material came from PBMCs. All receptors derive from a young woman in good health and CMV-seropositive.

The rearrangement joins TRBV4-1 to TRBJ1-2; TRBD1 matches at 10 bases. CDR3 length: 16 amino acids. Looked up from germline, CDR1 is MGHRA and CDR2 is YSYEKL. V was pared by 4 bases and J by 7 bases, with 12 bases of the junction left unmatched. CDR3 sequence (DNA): TGCGCCAGCAGCCCGACGGAGACAGGGGGCTACGGTGGCTACACCTTC. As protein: CASSPTETGGYGGYTF.

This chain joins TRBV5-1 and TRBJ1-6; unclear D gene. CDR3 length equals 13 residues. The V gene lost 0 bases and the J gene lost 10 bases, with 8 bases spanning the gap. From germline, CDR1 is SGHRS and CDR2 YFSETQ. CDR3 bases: TGCGCCAGCAGCTTGGGAGACTACTCACCCCTCCACTTT. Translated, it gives CASSLGDYSPLHF.

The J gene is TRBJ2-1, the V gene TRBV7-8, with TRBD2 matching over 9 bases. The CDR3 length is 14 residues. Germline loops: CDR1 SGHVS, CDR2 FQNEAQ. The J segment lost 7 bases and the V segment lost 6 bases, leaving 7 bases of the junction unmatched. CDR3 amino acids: CASSIQAGGNEQFF. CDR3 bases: TGTGCCAGCAGTATACAAGCGGGGGGTAATGAGCAGTTCTTC.

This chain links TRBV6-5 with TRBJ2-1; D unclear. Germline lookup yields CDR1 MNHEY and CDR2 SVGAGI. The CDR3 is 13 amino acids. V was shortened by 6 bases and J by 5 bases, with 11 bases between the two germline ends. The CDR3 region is CASRNNLHNEQFF. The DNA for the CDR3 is TGTGCCAGCAGGAATAACCTACACAATGAGCAGTTCTTC.

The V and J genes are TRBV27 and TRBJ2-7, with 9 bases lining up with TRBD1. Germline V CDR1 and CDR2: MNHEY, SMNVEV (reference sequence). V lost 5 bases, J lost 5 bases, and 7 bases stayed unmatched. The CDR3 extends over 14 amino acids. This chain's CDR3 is CASSKWTGVHEQYF. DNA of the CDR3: TGTGCCAGCAGTAAGTGGACAGGGGTCCACGAGCAGTACTTC.

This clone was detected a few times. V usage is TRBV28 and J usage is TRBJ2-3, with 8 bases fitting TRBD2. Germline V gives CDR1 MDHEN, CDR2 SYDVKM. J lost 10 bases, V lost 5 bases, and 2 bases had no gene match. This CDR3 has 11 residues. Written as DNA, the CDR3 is TGTGCCAGCAGTACAGCGGGAGCGCAGTATTTT. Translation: CASSTAGAQYF. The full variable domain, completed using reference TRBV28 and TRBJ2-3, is DVKVTQSSRYLVKRTGEKVFLECVQDMDHENMFWYRQDPGLGLRLIYFSYDVKMKEKGDIPEGYSVSREKKERFSLILESASTNQTSMYLCASSTAGAQYFGPGTRLTVL.

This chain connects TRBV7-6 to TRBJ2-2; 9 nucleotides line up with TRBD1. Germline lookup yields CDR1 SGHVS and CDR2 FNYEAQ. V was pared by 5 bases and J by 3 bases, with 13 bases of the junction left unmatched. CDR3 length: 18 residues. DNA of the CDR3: TGTGCCAGCAGCAAAATGATACCGGGACAGGGCGACACCGGGGAGCTGTTTTTT. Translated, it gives CASSKMIPGQGDTGELFF.

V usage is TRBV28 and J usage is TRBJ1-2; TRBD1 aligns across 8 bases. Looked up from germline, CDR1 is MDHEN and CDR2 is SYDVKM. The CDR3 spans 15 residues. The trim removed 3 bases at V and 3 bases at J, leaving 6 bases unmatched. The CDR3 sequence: CASSLGDRLDYGYTF. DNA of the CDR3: TGTGCCAGCAGTTTGGGGGACAGGTTGGACTATGGCTACACCTTC.

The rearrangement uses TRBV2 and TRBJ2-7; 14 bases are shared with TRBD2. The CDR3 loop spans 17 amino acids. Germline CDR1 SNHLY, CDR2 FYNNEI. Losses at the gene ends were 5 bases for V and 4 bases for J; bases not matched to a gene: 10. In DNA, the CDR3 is TGTGCCAGCAGTTCCGGGACTAGCGGGAGAAAAAGGTACGAGCAGTACTTC. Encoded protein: CASSSGTSGRKRYEQYF. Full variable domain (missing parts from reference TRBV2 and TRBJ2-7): EPEVTQTPSHQVTQMGQEVILRCVPISNHLYFYWYRQILGQKVEFLVSFYNNEISEKSEIFDDQFSVERPDGSNFTLKIRSTKLEDSAMYFCASSSGTSGRKRYEQYFGPGTRLTVT.

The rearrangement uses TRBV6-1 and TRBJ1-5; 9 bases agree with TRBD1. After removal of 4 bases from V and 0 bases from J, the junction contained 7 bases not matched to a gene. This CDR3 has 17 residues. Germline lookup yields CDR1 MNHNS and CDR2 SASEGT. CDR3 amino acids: CASSGPGTGSSNQPQHF. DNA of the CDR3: TGTGCCAGCAGTGGCCCCGGGACAGGGAGTAGCAATCAGCCCCAGCATTTT.

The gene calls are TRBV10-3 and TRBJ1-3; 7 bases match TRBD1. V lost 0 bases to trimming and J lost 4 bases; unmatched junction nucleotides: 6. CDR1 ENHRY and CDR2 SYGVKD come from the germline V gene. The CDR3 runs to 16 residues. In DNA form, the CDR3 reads TGTGCCATCAGTGAGTCGAAGGGGGCGGCGGGAAACACCATATATTTT. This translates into CAISESKGAAGNTIYF.